The rows below give T cell receptor beta chains drawn from one sample of a study of blood T cells in healthy people across ages. TCRdb re-called the 5' RACE reads through MiXCR, storing one row per CDR3 protein. The table includes about 1.1 million distinct CDR3 sequences, around two fifths detected once. The sequenced material came from blood. Every receptor here comes from a man younger than 30 in good health. CDR3s include the opening cysteine and the closing phenylalanine or tryptophan. D genes are given only for firm matches. Clone size is given for some rows only: seen once, a few or many times, or a class if the clone is expanded.

V	size	D	J	CDR3	DNA
TRBV5-6	few	.	TRBJ2-1	CASRPGGDKSYNEQFF	TGTGCCAGCAGGCCCGGGGGAGATAAATCCTACAATGAGCAGTTCTTC
TRBV9	many	.	TRBJ2-3	CASSLSQGDTQYF	TGTGCCAGCAGCCTTTCTCAGGGAGATACGCAGTATTTT
TRBV18	.	.	TRBJ1-1	CASSPQGFPTEAFF	TGTGCCAGCTCACCCCAGGGGTTTCCCACTGAAGCTTTCTTT
TRBV7-2	.	TRBD2	TRBJ2-5	CARSKPGGLQETQYF	TGTGCCCGCAGCAAACCGGGAGGCCTCCAAGAGACCCAGTACTTC
TRBV4-1	.	TRBD1	TRBJ1-5	CASSTRQGAGQPQHF	TGCGCCAGCAGCACCCGACAGGGGGCGGGGCAGCCCCAGCATTTT
TRBV10-3	few	TRBD1	TRBJ2-3	CAMGTGSPTDTQYF	TGTGCCATGGGGACAGGGTCTCCCACAGATACGCAGTATTTT
TRBV12-5	.	.	TRBJ2-1	CAGGLGVNEQFF	TGTGCTGGTGGCCTGGGGGTTAATGAGCAGTTCTTC
TRBV19	.	.	TRBJ1-1	CASSISNSNTEAFF	TGTGCCAGTAGTATCTCAAATTCGAACACTGAAGCTTTCTTT
TRBV7-2	.	.	TRBJ2-7	CASSKGTDYNEQYF	TGTGCCAGCTCAAAGGGAACTGACTACAATGAGCAGTACTTC
TRBV19	.	.	TRBJ2-7	CASSTRTGSIYEQYF	TGTGCCAGTAGTACTAGGACTGGCTCCATCTACGAGCAGTACTTC
TRBV12-3/TRBV12-4	many	.	TRBJ2-5	CASSFGQSETQYF	TGTGCCAGCAGTTTTGGACAGTCGGAGACCCAGTACTTC
TRBV27	few	TRBD1	TRBJ2-3	CASRNRDRPTDTQYF	TGTGCCAGCAGAAACCGGGACAGGCCGACAGATACGCAGTATTTT
TRBV20-1	.	.	TRBJ1-1	CSARRGTMNTEAFF	TGCAGTGCTAGACGGGGAACCATGAACACTGAAGCTTTCTTT
TRBV4-3	.	TRBD1	TRBJ2-3	CASSQDPGQGHTSTDTQYF	TGCGCCAGCAGCCAAGATCCGGGACAGGGTCATACTAGCACAGATACGCAGTATTTT
TRBV3-1	.	.	TRBJ2-2	CASSQSPLGELFF	TGTGCCAGCAGCCAAAGCCCGCTCGGGGAGCTGTTTTTT
TRBV20-1	few	.	TRBJ1-2	CSARDPNPPDYGYTF	TGCAGTGCTAGAGATCCAAACCCCCCCGACTATGGCTACACCTTC
TRBV4-2	.	TRBD2	TRBJ2-4	CASSQDRSSGGTIQYF	TGTGCCAGCAGCCAAGATCGGTCTAGCGGGGGGACCATTCAGTACTTC
TRBV20-1	.	.	TRBJ2-7	CSASRRRTSYEQYF	TGCAGTGCTAGTAGGAGACGCACCTCCTACGAGCAGTACTTC